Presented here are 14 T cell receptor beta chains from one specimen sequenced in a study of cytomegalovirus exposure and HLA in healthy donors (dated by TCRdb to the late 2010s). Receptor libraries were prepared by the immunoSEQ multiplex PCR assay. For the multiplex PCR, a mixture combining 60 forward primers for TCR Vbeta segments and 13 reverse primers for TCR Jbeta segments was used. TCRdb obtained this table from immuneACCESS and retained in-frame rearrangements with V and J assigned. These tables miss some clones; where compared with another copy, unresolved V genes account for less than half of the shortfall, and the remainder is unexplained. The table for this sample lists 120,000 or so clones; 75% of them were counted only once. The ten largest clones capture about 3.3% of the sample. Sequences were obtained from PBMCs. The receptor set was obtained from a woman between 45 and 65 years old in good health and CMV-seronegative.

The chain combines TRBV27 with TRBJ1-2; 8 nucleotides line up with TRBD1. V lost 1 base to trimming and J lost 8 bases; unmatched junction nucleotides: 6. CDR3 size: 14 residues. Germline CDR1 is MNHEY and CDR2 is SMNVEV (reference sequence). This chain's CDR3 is CASSLYQGAGGYTF. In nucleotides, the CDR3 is TGTGCCAGCAGTTTATACCAGGGGGCGGGCGGCTACACCTTC.

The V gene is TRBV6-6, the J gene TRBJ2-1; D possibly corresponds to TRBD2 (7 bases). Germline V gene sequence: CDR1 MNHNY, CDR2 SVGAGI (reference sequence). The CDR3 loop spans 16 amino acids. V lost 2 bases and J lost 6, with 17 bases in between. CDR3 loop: CASSYTPSRGGNEQFF. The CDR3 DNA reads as TGTGCCAGCAGTTACACCCCCTCGAGGGGGGGCAATGAGCAGTTCTTC.

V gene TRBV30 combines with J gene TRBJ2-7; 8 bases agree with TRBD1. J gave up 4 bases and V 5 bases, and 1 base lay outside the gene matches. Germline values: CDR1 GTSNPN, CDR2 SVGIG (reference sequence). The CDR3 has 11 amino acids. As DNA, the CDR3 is TGTGCCTGGGGGGACAGGTACGAGCAGTACTTC. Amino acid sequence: CAWGDRYEQYF.

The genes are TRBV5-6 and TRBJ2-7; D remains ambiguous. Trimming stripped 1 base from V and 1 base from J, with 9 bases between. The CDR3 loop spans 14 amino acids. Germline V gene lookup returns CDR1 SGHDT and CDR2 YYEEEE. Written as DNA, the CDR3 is TGTGCCAGCAGCTTGTTCCCACAGTCCTACGAGCAGTACTTC. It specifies CASSLFPQSYEQYF.

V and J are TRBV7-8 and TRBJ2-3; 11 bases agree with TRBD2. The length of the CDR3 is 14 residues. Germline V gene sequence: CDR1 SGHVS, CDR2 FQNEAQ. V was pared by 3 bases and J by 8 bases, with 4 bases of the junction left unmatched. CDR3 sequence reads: CASSLSLAGGTQYF. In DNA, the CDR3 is TGTGCCAGCAGCTTGAGTCTAGCGGGAGGTACGCAGTATTTT.

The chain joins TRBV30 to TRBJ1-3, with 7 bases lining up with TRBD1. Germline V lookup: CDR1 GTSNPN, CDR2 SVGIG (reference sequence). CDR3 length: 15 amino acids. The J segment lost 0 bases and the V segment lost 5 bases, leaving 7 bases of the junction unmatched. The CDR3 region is CAWENRGISGNTIYF. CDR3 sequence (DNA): TGTGCCTGGGAAAACAGGGGAATCTCTGGAAACACCATATATTTT.

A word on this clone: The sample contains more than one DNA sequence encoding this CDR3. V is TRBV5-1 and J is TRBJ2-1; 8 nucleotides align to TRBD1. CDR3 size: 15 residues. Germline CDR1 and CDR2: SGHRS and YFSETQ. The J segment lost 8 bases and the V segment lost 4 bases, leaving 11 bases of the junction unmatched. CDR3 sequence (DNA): TGCGCCAGCAGCATAGGACAGGGTGTTTTTTATGAGCAGTTCTTC. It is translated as CASSIGQGVFYEQFF.

The DNA for the CDR3 is TGTGCCAGCAGTTCCGGACAGAGCCGATATGGCTACACCTTC. The encoded protein is CASSSGQSRYGYTF. The rearrangement uses TRBV28 and TRBJ1-2; a possible D gene is TRBD1 (6 bases). Trimming removed 4 bases from V and 5 bases from J, with 14 bases in between. Per the germline V gene, CDR1 is MDHEN and CDR2 is SYDVKM. This CDR3 is built from 14 residues.

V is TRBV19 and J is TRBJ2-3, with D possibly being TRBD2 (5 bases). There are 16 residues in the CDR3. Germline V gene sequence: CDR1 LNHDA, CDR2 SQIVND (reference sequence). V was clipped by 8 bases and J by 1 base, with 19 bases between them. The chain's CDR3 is CASAERRLAGTDTQYF. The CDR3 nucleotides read TGTGCCAGTGCTGAACGCCGGCTAGCCGGCACAGATACGCAGTATTTT.

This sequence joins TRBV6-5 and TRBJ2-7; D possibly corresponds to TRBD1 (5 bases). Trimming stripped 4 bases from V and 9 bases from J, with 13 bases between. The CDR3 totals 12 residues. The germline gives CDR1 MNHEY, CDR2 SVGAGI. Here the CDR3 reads CASSFTQGGQYF. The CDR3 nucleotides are TGTGCCAGCAGTTTCACGCAGGGTGGGCAGTACTTC.

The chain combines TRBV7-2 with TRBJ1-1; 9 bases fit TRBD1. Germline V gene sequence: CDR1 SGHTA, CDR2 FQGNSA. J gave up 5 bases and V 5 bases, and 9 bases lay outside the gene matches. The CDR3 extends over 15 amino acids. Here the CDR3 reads CASSPWTGVGTEAFF. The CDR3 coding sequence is TGTGCCAGCAGCCCCTGGACAGGGGTGGGGACTGAAGCTTTCTTT.

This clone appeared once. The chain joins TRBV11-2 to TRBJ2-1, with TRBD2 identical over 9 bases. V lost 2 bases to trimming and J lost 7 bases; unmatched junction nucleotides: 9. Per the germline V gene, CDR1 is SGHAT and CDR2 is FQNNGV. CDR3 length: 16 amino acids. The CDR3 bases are TGTGCCAGCAGCTTACTCGGGGGACTAGCCGGGAATGAGCAGTTCTTC. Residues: CASSLLGGLAGNEQFF.

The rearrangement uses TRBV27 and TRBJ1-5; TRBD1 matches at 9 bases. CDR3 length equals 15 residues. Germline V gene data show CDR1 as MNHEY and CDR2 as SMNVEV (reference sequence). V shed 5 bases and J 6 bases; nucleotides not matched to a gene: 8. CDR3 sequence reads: CASSAGTGPGQPQHF. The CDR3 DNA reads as TGTGCCAGCAGTGCGGGGACAGGGCCAGGTCAGCCCCAGCATTTT.

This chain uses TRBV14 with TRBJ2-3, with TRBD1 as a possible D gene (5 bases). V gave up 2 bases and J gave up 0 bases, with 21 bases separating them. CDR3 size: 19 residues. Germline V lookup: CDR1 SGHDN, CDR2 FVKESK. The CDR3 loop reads CASSQRIGEQSYSTDTQYF. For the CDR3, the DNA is TGTGCCAGCAGCCAAAGAATAGGGGAACAGAGTTATAGCACAGATACGCAGTATTTT.